This TCR beta chain was documented in a study of T cells in Graves' hyperthyroidism and ophthalmopathy. Researchers amplified the TCR beta CDR3 regions from RNA transcripts. First-round RT-PCR with HTBI primers amplified the TCR CDR3 region. TCRdb fed the multiplex PCR reads into MiXCR, producing one record per CDR3 protein. The repertoire holds more than 550,000 distinct CDR3 sequences, about 18% seen once, with about 16% in the top ten. Trimming shortened V by 0 bases and J by 2 bases, and 11 bases separated the two germline ends. There are 15 residues in the CDR3. From germline, CDR1 is ENHRY and CDR2 SYGVKD.

This clonotype was sampled from a man aged 45-60 years with Graves' hyperthyroidism. The rearrangement links TRBV10-3 to TRBJ2-7, with D tentatively TRBD1 (5 bases). The material sequenced was blood. For the CDR3, the DNA is TGTGCCATCAGTGAGTCCGGCAGGGCAACCTACGAGCAGTACTTC. Translation: CAISESGRATYEQYF.